This TCR beta chain appears in the sequencing data of a study of regulatory dendritic cells for organ transplantation. Here immunoSEQ multiplex PCR was the method, and the copy in TCRdb shows in-frame clones only, minus some. The profile shows about 30,000 clones, 80% to 85% of them singletons. Study-level findings and limits: Mature dendritic cells appeared to drive more memory CD8+ clonal expansion than regulatory ones. Memory CD8+ T cells were the most oligoclonal; naive cells were highly diverse.

Naive CD45RA+ and memory CD45RO+ CD4+ or CD8+ T cells were FACS-sorted. The table lists this clone with a few counts. Its antigen remains unknown. The specimen sequenced was naive CD4+ T cells from blood. Subset denoted: CD45RA+ naive T cells. The sequence derives from a human donor in good health.

Here the CDR3 DNA reads TGTGCCAGCAGCCAAGAGTGGACAGCCCCCGGGGAGCTGTTTTTT. It yields the protein CASSQEWTAPGELFF. The rearrangement links TRBV4-2 to TRBJ2-2, with D possibly TRBD1 on 6 matching bases. Germline loops: CDR1 LGHNA, CDR2 YNFKEQ. V was cut by 0 bases and J by 6 bases, with 11 bases left in between. This CDR3 contains 15 residues.